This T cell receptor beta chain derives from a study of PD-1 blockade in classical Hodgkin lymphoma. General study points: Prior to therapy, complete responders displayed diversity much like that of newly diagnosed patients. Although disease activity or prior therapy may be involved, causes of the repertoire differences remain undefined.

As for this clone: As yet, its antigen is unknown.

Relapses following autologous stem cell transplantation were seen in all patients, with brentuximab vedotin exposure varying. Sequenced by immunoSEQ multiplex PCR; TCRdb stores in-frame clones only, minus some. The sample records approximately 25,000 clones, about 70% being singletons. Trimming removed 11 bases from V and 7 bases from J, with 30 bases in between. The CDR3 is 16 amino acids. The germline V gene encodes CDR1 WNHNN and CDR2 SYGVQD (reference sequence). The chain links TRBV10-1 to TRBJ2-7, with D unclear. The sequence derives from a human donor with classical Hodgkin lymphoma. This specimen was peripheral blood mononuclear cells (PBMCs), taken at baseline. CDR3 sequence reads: CACSLDHSEVVGEQYF. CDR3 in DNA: TGCGCCTGCTCGCTAGACCACAGTGAGGTCGTGGGGGAGCAGTACTTC.